This T cell receptor beta chain stems from a study of T cell responses to AZD1222 COVID-19 vaccine. General study points: Donors were mostly white British, more females; clonal diversity possibly underestimated. Only six or seven AZD1222 recipients tested seropositive at baseline.

On this clone itself: The antigen is unknown.

V dropped 2 bases and J dropped 1 base, with 14 bases sitting between them. This CDR3 has 16 amino acids. The germline V gene encodes CDR1 SGHTA and CDR2 FQGTGA. The data were produced by immunoSEQ multiplex PCR, yet TCRdb's version contains in-frame clones alone and is incomplete. The data hold 95,000 to 120,000 clones, with about 91% observed a single time. This clonotype was obtained from an adult who received the AZD1222 COVID-19 vaccine. The rearrangement joins TRBV7-3 to TRBJ1-1; D is uncertain. The specimen was peripheral blood, collected 28 days after the second AZD1222 dose. CDR3 residues: CASSLSGVTTNTEAFF. Here the CDR3 DNA reads TGTGCCAGCAGCTTATCTGGGGTCACGACGAACACTGAAGCTTTCTTT.